This is a list of T cell receptor beta chains from one sample in a study of blood T cell repertoires in COVID-19. This table comes from immunoSEQ multiplex PCR, and its TCRdb copy is limited to in-frame clones, with some not included. Among about 250,000 clones listed, around 84% were seen once. The specimen was PBMCs or T cells enriched from blood (not recorded which). The receptor source for this set is a man between 18 and 35 years old who had recovered from COVID-19. CDR3s leave out the opening cysteine and the closing phenylalanine or tryptophan.

TRBJ2-1 | TRBV2 | ASGLAGERGEQF
TRBJ1-4 | TRBV10-1 | ASRGPDRENSTNEKLF
TRBJ1-2 | TRBV20-1 | SASTRQEIAYGYT
TRBJ1-2 | TRBV7-9 | ASSPQAYLWWYT
TRBJ1-2 | TRBV7-9 | ASSPAGTGWGGYT
TRBJ2-6 | TRBV4-1 | ASSDGQGANVLT
TRBJ2-3 | TRBV6-5 | ASSLRGTAGEDTQY
TRBJ1-3 | TRBV7-9 | ASSVMPRNTIY
TRBJ2-3 | TRBV5-1 | ASSLTGTSGNTDTQY
TRBJ1-5 | TRBV4-1 | ASSQPGQRSNQPQH
TRBJ2-5 | TRBV7-8 | ASSLRGQGARETQY
TRBJ2-1 | TRBV6-5 | ASTPGESSYNEQF
TRBJ2-5 | TRBV6-1 | ASSEVIGGAFQETQY
TRBJ1-5 | TRBV27 | ASSLAGESQPQH
TRBJ1-4 | TRBV6-2/TRBV6-3 | ASSYPPSGQELF
TRBJ2-2 | TRBV7-7 | ASSPPQGLNTGELF
TRBJ2-4 | TRBV5-1 | ASSSARTDQNIQY
TRBJ1-1 | TRBV25-1 | ASSGTGGPNTEAF
TRBJ1-2 | TRBV4-1 | ASSQGTFPNYGYT